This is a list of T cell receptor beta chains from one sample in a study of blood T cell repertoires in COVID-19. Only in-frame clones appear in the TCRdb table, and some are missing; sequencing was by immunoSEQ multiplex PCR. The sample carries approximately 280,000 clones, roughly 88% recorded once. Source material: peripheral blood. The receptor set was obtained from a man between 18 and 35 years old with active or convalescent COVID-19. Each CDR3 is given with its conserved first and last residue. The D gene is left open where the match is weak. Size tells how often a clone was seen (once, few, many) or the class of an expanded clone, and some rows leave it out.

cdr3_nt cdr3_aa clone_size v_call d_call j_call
TGTGCCAGCAGTACCGGACAGGGAGGGAACACTGAAGCTTTCTTT CASSTGQGGNTEAFF few TRBV6-5 TRBD1 TRBJ1-1
TGTGCCAGCAGCTTAGTCAGGGGGCCAAGCGGGGAGCTGTTTTTT CASSLVRGPSGELFF - TRBV13 TRBD1 TRBJ2-2
TGTGCCAGCAGCTTAGTCCCCTGGGGAGCCAGCACAGATACGCAGTATTTT CASSLVPWGASTDTQYF - TRBV7-2 - TRBJ2-3
TGCGCCAGCAGTACAGACACGCCCGACAGGGGTGTAGGTTGGGGCAATCAGCCCCAGCATTTT CASSTDTPDRGVGWGNQPQHF - TRBV10-1 TRBD1 TRBJ1-5
TGTGCCAGCAGTTACGGAGGGGCGCCGGCGGCCCAGTACTTC CASSYGGAPAAQYF once TRBV6-2/TRBV6-3 - TRBJ2-5
TGTGCCAGCAGTTCCGGGACAGGGGTTTCCAAGCCCCCCTACGAGCAGTACTTC CASSSGTGVSKPPYEQYF - TRBV27 TRBD1 TRBJ2-7
TGTGCCAGCAGCCAAGAACCCGGGGGGGCCTACGAGCAGTACTTC CASSQEPGGAYEQYF once TRBV4-2 TRBD2 TRBJ2-7
TGTGCCAGCAGTGAATACGGGGACAATGAGCAGTTCTTC CASSEYGDNEQFF - TRBV25-1 - TRBJ2-1
TGTGCCAGCAGCGAGGACAGGGTCTCTGGAAACACCATATATTTT CASSEDRVSGNTIYF - TRBV5-4 TRBD1 TRBJ1-3
TGTGCCAGCAGCTTGGGAGGGGGCGCAAAATCACCCCTCCACTTT CASSLGGGAKSPLHF - TRBV5-4 TRBD1 TRBJ1-6
TGCAGCGTTGAGGGGAGAGGGGAAAAACTGTTTTTT CSVEGRGEKLFF - TRBV29-1 - TRBJ1-4
TGTGCCAGCAGCCAAAAGACAGGGTACTATGGCTACACCTTC CASSQKTGYYGYTF - TRBV3-1/TRBV3-2 TRBD1 TRBJ1-2
TGTGCCAGCAGCCTACCGAACTATGGCTACACCTTC CASSLPNYGYTF few TRBV5-5 - TRBJ1-2
TGTGCCAGCAGGGAGTTCAGGGTGACAGATACGCAGTATTTT CASREFRVTDTQYF - TRBV6-5 - TRBJ2-3
TGTGCCAGCAGCTTCGGGACAGGGGGATACGAGCAGTACTTC CASSFGTGGYEQYF once TRBV5-5 TRBD1 TRBJ2-7
TGTGCCAGCAGCTTAAGCCCGGGGGGGTCAGACATGAACACTGAAGCTTTCTTT CASSLSPGGSDMNTEAFF - TRBV7-6 - TRBJ1-1
TGCGCCAGCAGCTTGGAACAGGGGGGAGAGACCCAGTACTTC CASSLEQGGETQYF - TRBV5-1 TRBD1 TRBJ2-5
TGTGCCAGCAGTACTGGAGTTGCGGCCAAAAACATTCAGTACTTC CASSTGVAAKNIQYF - TRBV27 - TRBJ2-4
TGTGCCAGCAGCTTAGCCCGGGAGTCCGGGGAGCTGTTTTTT CASSLARESGELFF - TRBV13 - TRBJ2-2
TGTGCCAGCAGTCTTGGGGGCGCAACTGAAGCTTTCTTT CASSLGGATEAFF once TRBV27 - TRBJ1-1
TGCGCCAGCAGTTCGGAAAGACACCCAGGGACCGGGGAGCTGTTTTTT CASSSERHPGTGELFF - TRBV10-1 - TRBJ2-2
TGTGCCAGCAGTTCCAGGGGGAGACCTTTCTTT CASSSRGRPFF once TRBV12-3/TRBV12-4 TRBD1 TRBJ1-1
TGCGCCAGCAGCCAGCGGACTAGCGGGACAGATACGCAGTATTTT CASSQRTSGTDTQYF - TRBV5-1 TRBD2 TRBJ2-3
TGTGCCAGCAGCCAAGGGCGGTCGTGGGACGAGCAGTACTTC CASSQGRSWDEQYF - TRBV3-1/TRBV3-2 - TRBJ2-7
TGTGCCAGCAGCTGGACAGGGACTAATGAAAAACTGTTTTTT CASSWTGTNEKLFF - TRBV7-9 TRBD1 TRBJ1-4
TGTGCCAGCAGAGAAACGGACAGGGAATCCGACACCATATATTTT CASRETDRESDTIYF - TRBV7-6 TRBD1 TRBJ1-3
TGTGCCAGCAGTGCCCTCACTAATGAAAAACTGTTTTTT CASSALTNEKLFF - TRBV2 - TRBJ1-4
TGCGCCAGCAGCCGGGACGTCGGGGGAAAACTGTTTTTT CASSRDVGGKLFF - TRBV10-1 - TRBJ1-4
TGTGCCAGCAGACCTTCTATGGGAAACACCATATATTTT CASRPSMGNTIYF - TRBV12-3/TRBV12-4 - TRBJ1-3
TGTGCCAGCAGCGTAGGACAGTCCTCTGGAAACACCATATATTTT CASSVGQSSGNTIYF - TRBV9 - TRBJ1-3
TGTGCCAGCAGCTTCGGAGGGGGCACTTACAATGAGCAGTTCTTC CASSFGGGTYNEQFF - TRBV7-2 - TRBJ2-1
TGCGCCAGCAGCTCGGACCGGGACAGGGGTTCAGATACGCAGTATTTT CASSSDRDRGSDTQYF - TRBV5-1 TRBD1 TRBJ2-3
TGTGCCAGCAGCTTAGAGTCACAAGTTGGCTACACCTTC CASSLESQVGYTF few TRBV11-2 - TRBJ1-2
TGTGCCAGCAGGGCCCCGGGGGGGTGGAATTCACCCCTCCACTTT CASRAPGGWNSPLHF - TRBV6-5 - TRBJ1-6
TGTGCGTCCGGGACACTGAACACCGGGGAGCTGTTTTTT CASGTLNTGELFF - TRBV9 - TRBJ2-2
TGTGCCATCAGTGAGTCGACAGGAAATCAGCCCCAGCATTTT CAISESTGNQPQHF - TRBV10-3 - TRBJ1-5
TGTGCCAGCAGCCTGGACAGTTCAGTCACTGAAGCTTTCTTT CASSLDSSVTEAFF - TRBV7-2 - TRBJ1-1
TGTGCCAGCAGCCGGACAGGGGTAGGCAATCAGCCCCAGCATTTT CASSRTGVGNQPQHF once TRBV7-9 TRBD1 TRBJ1-5
TGTGCCAGCAGCCCTTCGTCAGGTCAGCCCCAGCATTTT CASSPSSGQPQHF - TRBV7-6 - TRBJ1-5